The clone carrying this T cell receptor beta chain is a singleton in its sample. The sample comes from a study of CD8+ T cells in alopecia areata. Germline trimming cut 0 bases from V and 7 bases from J; bases unmatched to any gene: 12. The CDR3 has 17 amino acids. Germline V gives CDR1 GTSNPN, CDR2 SVGIG (reference sequence). Sample treatment: oral pan-JAK inhibitor, 5-10 mg twice daily. Following extraction, RNA underwent reverse transcription to cDNA, which served as the sequencing template. The repertoire was sequenced with immunoSEQ multiplex PCR; TCRdb's copy has only in-frame clones and lacks some. Of 250,000 to 300,000 clones listed, roughly 50% are singletons.

V and J are TRBV30 and TRBJ1-5, with TRBD1 matching 10 bases. This TCR derives from a human donor with alopecia areata. The specimen comprised CD4+ T cells sorted from blood, sampled at week 24, from a patient treated with tofacitinib. For the CDR3, the DNA is TGTGCCTGGAGTGTACGGGACAGGGGTTCTTCCCAGCAGCCCCAGCATTTT. It is translated as CAWSVRDRGSSQQPQHF.